A single sample is the source of the 7 T cell receptor beta chains below, sequenced in a study of T-cell memory formation after mild COVID-19. TCRdb processed the 5' RACE reads anew with MiXCR; each CDR3 protein has one entry. The table has under 250,000 distinct CDR3 sequences, approximately 15% seen once. The source material was PBMCs or a T cell subset sorted from them (not recorded which). These receptors were obtained from an adult woman who had mild COVID-19 (a few samples of this study predate the infection). Cell type and time point are not known.

This clonotype was detected only a few times. V usage is TRBV20-1 and J usage is TRBJ2-5, with 15 bases that match TRBD2. Trimming at V came to 0 bases and at J to 5 bases, leaving 1 base not matched to a gene. The CDR3 is 15 amino acids. The germline V gene encodes CDR1 DFQATT and CDR2 SNEGSKA (reference sequence). CDR3 DNA: TGCAGTGCTAGAGATGGGACTAGCGGGGGGGAGACCCAGTACTTC. Its translation is CSARDGTSGGETQYF.

This clonotype was found many times. CDR3 region: CASRRGGTGGSTEAFF. DNA of the CDR3: TGTGCCAGCAGGAGGGGGGGTACAGGGGGCAGTACTGAAGCTTTCTTT. This chain joins TRBV12-3 or TRBV12-4 and TRBJ1-1; TRBD1 agrees at 9 bases. CDR3 length: 16 amino acids. V lost 6 bases and J lost 5; bases outside the gene matches: 13.

The chain joins TRBV12-3 or TRBV12-4 to TRBJ2-6; D remains unclear. V dropped 8 bases and J dropped 0 bases, with 8 bases sitting between them. The CDR3 has 14 residues. The CDR3 sequence is CASWADSGANVLTF. The CDR3 DNA reads as TGTGCCAGCTGGGCAGACTCTGGGGCCAACGTCCTGACTTTC.

This clonotype has just a few counts. The V gene is TRBV7-6, the J gene TRBJ2-5; D is unresolved. Germline CDR1 reads SGHVS; CDR2 reads FNYEAQ. CDR3 length: 15 amino acids. V was clipped by 2 bases and J by 5 bases, with 15 bases between them. Here the CDR3 DNA reads TGTGCCAGCAGCTTACATCCCCCCACCGGGGAGACCCAGTACTTC. This sequence encodes CASSLHPPTGETQYF.

This chain connects TRBV7-2 to TRBJ2-1; 14 bases fit TRBD2. The ends lost 2 bases at V and 7 bases at J; junction bases unmatched: 4. The CDR3 contains 16 residues. CDR1 SGHTA and CDR2 FQGNSA come from the germline V gene. CDR3 coding DNA: TGTGCCAGCAGCTTATCAGGACTAGCGGGAGGTAATGAGCAGTTCTTC. Translation gives CASSLSGLAGGNEQFF. The whole variable domain, remainder taken from reference TRBV7-2 and TRBJ2-1, is GAGVSQSPSNKVTEKGKDVELRCDPISGHTALYWYRQSLGQGLEFLIYFQGNSAPDKSGLPSDRFSAERTGGSVSTLTIQRTQQEDSAVYLCASSLSGLAGGNEQFFGPGTRLTVL.

This clonotype was counted a few times. The gene calls are TRBV7-2 and TRBJ1-6; 9 bases match TRBD1. The CDR3 is 16 amino acids. Trimming removed 4 bases from V and 4 bases from J; junction bases left unmatched: 5. CDR1 and CDR2 from the germline V gene are SGHTA and FQGNSA. CDR3 DNA: TGTGCCAGCAGCTCACAGGGGGCTGGGTATAATTCACCCCTCCACTTT. Residues: CASSSQGAGYNSPLHF.

This clonotype was detected only a few times. CDR3 region: CASSLDRGGLEQYF. As DNA, the CDR3 is TGCGCCAGCAGCTTGGACAGGGGAGGGCTCGAGCAGTACTTC. The chain links TRBV5-1 to TRBJ2-7; D assignment may be TRBD1 or TRBD2 (7 bases each). Per the germline V gene, CDR1 is SGHRS and CDR2 is YFSETQ. This CDR3 spans 14 amino acids. Trimming left V 0 bases short and J 6 bases short, with 13 bases between.